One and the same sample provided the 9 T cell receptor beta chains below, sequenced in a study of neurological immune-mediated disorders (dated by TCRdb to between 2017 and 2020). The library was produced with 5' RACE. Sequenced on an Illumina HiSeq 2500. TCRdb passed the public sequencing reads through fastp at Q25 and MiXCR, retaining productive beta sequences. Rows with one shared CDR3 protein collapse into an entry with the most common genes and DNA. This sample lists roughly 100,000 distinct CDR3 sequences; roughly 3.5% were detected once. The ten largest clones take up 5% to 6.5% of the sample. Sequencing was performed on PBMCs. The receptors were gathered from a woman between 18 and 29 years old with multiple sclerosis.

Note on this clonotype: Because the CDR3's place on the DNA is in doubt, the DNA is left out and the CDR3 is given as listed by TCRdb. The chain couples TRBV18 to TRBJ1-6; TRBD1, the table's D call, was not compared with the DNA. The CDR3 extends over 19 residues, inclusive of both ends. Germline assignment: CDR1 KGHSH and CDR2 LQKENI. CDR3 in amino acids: CASSPVAPGTGDYNSPLNF.

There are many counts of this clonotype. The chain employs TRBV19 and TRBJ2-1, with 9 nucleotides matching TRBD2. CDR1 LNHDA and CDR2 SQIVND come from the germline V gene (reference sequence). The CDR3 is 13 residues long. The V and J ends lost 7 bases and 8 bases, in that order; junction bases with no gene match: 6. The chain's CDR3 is CASTSGVYDEQFF. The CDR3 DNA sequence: TGTGCCAGTACTAGCGGGGTATACGATGAGCAGTTCTTC. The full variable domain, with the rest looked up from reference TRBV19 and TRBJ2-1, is DGGITQSPKYLFRKEGQNVTLSCEQNLNHDAMYWYRQDPGQGLRLIYYSQIVNDFQKGDIAEGYSVSREKKESFPLTVTSAQKNPTAFYLCASTSGVYDEQFFGPGTRLTVL.

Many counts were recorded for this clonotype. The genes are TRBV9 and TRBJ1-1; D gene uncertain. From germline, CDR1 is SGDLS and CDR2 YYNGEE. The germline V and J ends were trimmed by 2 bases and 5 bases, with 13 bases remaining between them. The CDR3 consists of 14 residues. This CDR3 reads CASSVGRLGTEAFF. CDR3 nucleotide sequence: TGTGCCAGCAGCGTCGGACGTCTGGGTACTGAAGCTTTCTTT.

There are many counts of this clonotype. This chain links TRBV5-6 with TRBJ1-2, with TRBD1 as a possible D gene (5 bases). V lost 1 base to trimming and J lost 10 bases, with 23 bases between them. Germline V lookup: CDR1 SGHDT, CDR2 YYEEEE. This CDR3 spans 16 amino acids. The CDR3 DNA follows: TGTGCCAGCAGCTTGCTTTCCAGGCAGGGACTCGGTGCCTACACCTTC. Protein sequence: CASSLLSRQGLGAYTF.

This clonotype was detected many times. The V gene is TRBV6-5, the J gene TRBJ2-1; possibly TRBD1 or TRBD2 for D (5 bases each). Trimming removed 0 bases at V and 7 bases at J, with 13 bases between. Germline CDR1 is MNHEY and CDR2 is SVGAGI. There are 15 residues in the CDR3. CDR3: CASSYSRGRGNEQFF. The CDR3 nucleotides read TGTGCCAGCAGTTACTCGAGGGGAAGAGGAAATGAGCAGTTCTTC.

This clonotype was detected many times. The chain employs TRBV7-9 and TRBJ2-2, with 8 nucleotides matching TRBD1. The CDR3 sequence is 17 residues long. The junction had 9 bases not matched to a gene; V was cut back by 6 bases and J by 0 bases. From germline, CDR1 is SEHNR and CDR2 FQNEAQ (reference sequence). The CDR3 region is CASSLRRTGTNTGELFF. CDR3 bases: TGTGCCAGCAGTCTACGGCGGACAGGGACGAACACCGGGGAGCTGTTTTTT. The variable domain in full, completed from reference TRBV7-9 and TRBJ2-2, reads DTGVSQNPRHKITKRGQNVTFRCDPISEHNRLYWYRQTLGQGPEFLTYFQNEAQLEKSRLLSDRFSAERPKGSFSTLEIQRTEQGDSAMYLCASSLRRTGTNTGELFFGEGSRLTVL.

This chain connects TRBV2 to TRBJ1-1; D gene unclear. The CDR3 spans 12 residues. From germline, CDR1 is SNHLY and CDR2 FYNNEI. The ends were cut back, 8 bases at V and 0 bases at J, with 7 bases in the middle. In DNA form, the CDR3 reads TGTGCCAGCTGGGCTTTGAACACTGAAGCTTTCTTT. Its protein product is CASWALNTEAFF.

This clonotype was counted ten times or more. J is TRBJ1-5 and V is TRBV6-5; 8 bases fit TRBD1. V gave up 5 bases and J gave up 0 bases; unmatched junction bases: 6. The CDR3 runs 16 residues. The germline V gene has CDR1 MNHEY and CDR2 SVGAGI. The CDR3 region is CASSRGTGYSNQPQHF. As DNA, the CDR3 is TGTGCCAGCAGTCGCGGGACAGGATATAGCAATCAGCCCCAGCATTTT.

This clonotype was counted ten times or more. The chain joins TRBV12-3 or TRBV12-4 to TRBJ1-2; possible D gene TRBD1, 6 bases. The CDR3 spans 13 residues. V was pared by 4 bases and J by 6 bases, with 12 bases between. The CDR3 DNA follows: TGTGCCAGCAGTTGGGGGCTCTGGAATGGCTACACCTTC. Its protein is CASSWGLWNGYTF.